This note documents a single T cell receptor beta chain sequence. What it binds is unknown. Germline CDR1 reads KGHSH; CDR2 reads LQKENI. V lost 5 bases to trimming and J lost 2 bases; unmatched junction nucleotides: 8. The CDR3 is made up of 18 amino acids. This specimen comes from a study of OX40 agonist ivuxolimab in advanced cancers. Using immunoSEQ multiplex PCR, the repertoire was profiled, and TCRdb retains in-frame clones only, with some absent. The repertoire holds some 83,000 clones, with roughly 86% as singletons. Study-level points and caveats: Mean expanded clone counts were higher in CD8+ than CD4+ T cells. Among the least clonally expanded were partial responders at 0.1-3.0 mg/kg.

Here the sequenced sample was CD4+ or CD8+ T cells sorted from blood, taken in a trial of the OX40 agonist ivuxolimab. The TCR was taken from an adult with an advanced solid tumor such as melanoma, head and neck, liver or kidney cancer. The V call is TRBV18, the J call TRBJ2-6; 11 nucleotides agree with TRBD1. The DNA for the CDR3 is TGTGCCAGCTCAGAACCGGGACAGGGGGTGACTGGGGCCAACGTCCTGACTTTC. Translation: CASSEPGQGVTGANVLTF.